In this sample, the clone carrying this T cell receptor beta chain turned up a few times. Its antigen is unknown. This sample was included in a study of T cells in Graves' hyperthyroidism and ophthalmopathy. Study-wide results and caveats: Ophthalmopathy prediction by the model preceded onset by a median about 6.3 months. A 13 V-J model separated ophthalmopathy from stable hyperthyroidism. Most clonotypes expanded in the thyroid (above 0.001) were also present in blood.

Clinical symptoms, serum thyroxine, TRAb, thyroid ultrasound and orbital computed tomography established diagnosis. The germline CDR1 and CDR2 sequences are LNHNV and YYDKDF (reference sequence). The CDR3 has 15 residues. The ends were cut back, 0 bases at V and 4 bases at J, with 10 bases in the middle. RNA transcripts were the template for amplifying TCR beta CDR3 regions. With the HTBI primer set, the TCR CDR3 went through a first round of RT-PCR. TCRdb re-called the multiplex PCR reads through MiXCR, storing one row per CDR3 protein. The table includes more than 300,000 distinct CDR3 sequences, roughly 14% detected once.

Sequencing input: blood. The chain carries TRBV15 and TRBJ1-3; perhaps TRBD1 as D (5 bases). The receptor was isolated from a woman aged 25 to 39 with Graves' ophthalmopathy. CDR3 residues: CATSRDPTAGNTIYF. In nucleotides, the CDR3 is TGTGCCACCAGCAGAGATCCGACAGCCGGAAACACCATATATTTT.